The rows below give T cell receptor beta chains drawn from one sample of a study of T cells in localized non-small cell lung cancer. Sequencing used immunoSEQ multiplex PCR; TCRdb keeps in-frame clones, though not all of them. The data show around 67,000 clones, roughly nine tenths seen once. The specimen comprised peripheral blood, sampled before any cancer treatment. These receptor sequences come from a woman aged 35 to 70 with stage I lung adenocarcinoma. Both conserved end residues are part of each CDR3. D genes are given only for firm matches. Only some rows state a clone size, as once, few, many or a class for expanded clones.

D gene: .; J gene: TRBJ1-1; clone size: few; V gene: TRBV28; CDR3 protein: CASSPGTEAFF; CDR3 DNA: TGTGCCAGCAGTCCCGGGACAGAAGCTTTCTTT
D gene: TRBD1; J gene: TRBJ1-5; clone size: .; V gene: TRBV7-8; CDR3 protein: CASTNKPTGKDQPQHF; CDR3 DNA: TGTGCCAGCACCAATAAGCCGACAGGGAAAGATCAGCCCCAGCATTTT
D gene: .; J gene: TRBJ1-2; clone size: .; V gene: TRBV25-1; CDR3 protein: CASSALYGYTF; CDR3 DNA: TGTGCCAGCAGTGCCCTGTATGGCTACACCTTC
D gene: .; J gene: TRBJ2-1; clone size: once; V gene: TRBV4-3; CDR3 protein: CASSPLLGIMSYNEQFF; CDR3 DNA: TGCGCCAGCAGCCCGCTTTTGGGAATTATGTCCTACAATGAGCAGTTCTTC
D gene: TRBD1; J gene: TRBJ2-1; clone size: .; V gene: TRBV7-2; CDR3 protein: CASSPGQAYNEQFF; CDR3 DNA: TGTGCCAGCAGCCCCGGACAGGCCTACAATGAGCAGTTCTTC
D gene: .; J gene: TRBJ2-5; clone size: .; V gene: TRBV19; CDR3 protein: CASRVRGGETQYF; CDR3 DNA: TGTGCCAGCCGGGTCCGGGGAGGAGAGACCCAGTACTTC
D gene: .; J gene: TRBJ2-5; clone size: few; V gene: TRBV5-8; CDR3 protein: CASSLAGTETQYF; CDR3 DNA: TGTGCCAGCAGCTTGGCAGGGACAGAGACCCAGTACTTC
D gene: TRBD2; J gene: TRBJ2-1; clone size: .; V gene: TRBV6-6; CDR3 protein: CASSLLAVTYNEQFF; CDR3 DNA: TGTGCCAGCAGTCTACTAGCGGTGACCTACAATGAGCAGTTCTTC
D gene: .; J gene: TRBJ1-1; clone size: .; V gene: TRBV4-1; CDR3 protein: CASSQTKNTEAFF; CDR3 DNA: TGCGCCAGCAGCCAGACGAAGAACACTGAAGCTTTCTTT
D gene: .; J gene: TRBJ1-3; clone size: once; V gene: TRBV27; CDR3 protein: CATWRAGTGNTIYF; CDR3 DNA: TGTGCCACCTGGAGGGCGGGAACTGGAAACACCATATATTTT
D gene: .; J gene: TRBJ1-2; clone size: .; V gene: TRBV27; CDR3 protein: CASSSSGTYGYTF; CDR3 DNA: TGTGCCAGCAGTTCGTCAGGGACGTATGGCTACACCTTC
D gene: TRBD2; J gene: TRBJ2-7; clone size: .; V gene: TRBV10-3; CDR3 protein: CATLGDRGTSGTHYEQYF; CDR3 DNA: TGTGCCACACTTGGCGACAGGGGGACTAGCGGGACCCACTACGAGCAGTACTTC
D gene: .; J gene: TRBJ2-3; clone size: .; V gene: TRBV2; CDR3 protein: CASREDTDTQYF; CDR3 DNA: TGTGCCAGCAGGGAGGACACAGATACGCAGTATTTT
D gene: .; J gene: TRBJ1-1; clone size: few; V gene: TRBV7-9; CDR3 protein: CASSLATTTEAFF; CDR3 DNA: TGTGCCAGCAGCTTAGCTACGACCACTGAAGCTTTCTTT
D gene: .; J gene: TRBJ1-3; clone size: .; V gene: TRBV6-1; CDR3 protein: CASSDPRGTSGNTIYF; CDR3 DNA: TGTGCCAGCAGTGACCCGAGAGGGACTTCTGGAAACACCATATATTTT
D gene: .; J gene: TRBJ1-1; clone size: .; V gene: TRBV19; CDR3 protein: CASMGRKGKGTEAFF; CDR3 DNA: TGTGCCAGTATGGGACGCAAGGGGAAGGGCACTGAAGCTTTCTTT
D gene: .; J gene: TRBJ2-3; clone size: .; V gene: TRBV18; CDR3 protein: CASSAILSDTQYF; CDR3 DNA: TGTGCCAGCTCCGCAATTTTATCAGATACGCAGTATTTT
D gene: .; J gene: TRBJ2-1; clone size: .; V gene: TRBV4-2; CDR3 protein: CASSQDENEQFF; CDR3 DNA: TGTGCCAGCAGCCAAGATGAGAATGAGCAGTTCTTC
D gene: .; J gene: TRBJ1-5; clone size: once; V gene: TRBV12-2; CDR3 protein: CASRLAGWLGYQPQHF; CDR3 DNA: TGTGCAAGTCGCTTAGCGGGTTGGTTAGGGTATCAGCCCCAGCATTTT
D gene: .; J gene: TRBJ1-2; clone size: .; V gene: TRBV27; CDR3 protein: CASSLDGGENYGYTF; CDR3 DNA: TGTGCCAGCAGTTTAGACGGGGGAGAAAACTATGGCTACACCTTC
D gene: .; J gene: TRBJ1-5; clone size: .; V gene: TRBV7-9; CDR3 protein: CASSPQGDQPQHF; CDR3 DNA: TGTGCCAGCAGCCCCCAGGGTGATCAGCCCCAGCATTTT
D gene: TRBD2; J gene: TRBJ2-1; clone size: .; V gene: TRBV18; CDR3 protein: CASSLPRASGRKNEQFF; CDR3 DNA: TGTGCCAGCTCACTTCCACGCGCCAGCGGGAGAAAGAATGAGCAGTTCTTC
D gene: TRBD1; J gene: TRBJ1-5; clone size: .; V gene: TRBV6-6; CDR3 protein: CASSRKTGSQPQHF; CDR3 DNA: TGTGCCAGCAGTAGGAAGACAGGGTCGCAGCCCCAGCATTTT
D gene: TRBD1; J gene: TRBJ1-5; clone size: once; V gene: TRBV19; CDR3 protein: CASTGGYYQPQHF; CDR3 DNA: TGTGCCAGTACAGGGGGGTATTATCAGCCCCAGCATTTT
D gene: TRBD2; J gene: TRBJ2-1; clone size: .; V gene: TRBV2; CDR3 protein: CASTLITGLANNEQFF; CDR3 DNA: TGTGCCAGCACTCTTATAACGGGACTAGCTAACAATGAGCAGTTCTTC
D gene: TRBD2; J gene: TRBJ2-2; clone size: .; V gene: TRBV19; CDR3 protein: CASSKLRPGLAGGSRTGELFF; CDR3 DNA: TGTGCCAGTAGTAAGTTGCGTCCGGGACTAGCGGGAGGGTCCCGCACCGGGGAGCTGTTTTTT
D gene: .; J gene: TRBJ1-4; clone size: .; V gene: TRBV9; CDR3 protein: CASSGAGEKLFF; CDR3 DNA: TGTGCCAGCAGCGGGGCTGGAGAAAAACTGTTTTTT
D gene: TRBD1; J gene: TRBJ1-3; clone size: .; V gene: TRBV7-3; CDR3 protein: CASSLQGDPSGNTIYF; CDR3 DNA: TGTGCCAGCAGCTTACAGGGGGACCCCTCTGGAAACACCATATATTTT
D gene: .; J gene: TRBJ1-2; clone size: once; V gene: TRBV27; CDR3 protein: CASSSPGTHLNYGYTF; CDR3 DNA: TGTGCCAGCAGCTCGCCCGGGACGCACCTTAACTATGGCTACACCTTC
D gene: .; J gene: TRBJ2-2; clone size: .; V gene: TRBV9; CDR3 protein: CASSGPGHLNTGELFF; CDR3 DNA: TGTGCCAGCAGCGGTCCGGGACACCTGAACACCGGGGAGCTGTTTTTT
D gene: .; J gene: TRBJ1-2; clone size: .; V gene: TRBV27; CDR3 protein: CATAPSQGNYGYTF; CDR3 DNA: TGTGCCACGGCCCCCTCTCAGGGTAACTATGGCTACACCTTC
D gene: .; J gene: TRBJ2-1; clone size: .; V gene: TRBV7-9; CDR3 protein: CASSFHYNEQFF; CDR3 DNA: TGTGCCAGCAGCTTCCATTACAATGAGCAGTTCTTC
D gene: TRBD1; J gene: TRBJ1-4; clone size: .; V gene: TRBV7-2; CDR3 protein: CASSLAPGQGDEKLFF; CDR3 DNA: TGTGCCAGCAGCTTAGCGCCGGGACAGGGGGATGAAAAACTGTTTTTT
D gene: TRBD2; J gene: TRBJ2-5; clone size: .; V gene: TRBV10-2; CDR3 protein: CASSVAGEETQYF; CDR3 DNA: TGCGCCAGCAGTGTAGCGGGGGAAGAGACCCAGTACTTC
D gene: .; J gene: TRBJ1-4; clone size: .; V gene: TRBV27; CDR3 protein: CASSKEFAFFEKLFF; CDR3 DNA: TGTGCCAGCAGTAAGGAATTCGCCTTTTTTGAAAAACTGTTTTTT
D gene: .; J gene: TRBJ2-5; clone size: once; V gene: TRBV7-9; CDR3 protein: CASSLFGETQYF; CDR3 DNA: TGTGCCAGCAGCTTATTCGGCGAGACCCAGTACTTC
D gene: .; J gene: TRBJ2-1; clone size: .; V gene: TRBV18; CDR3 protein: CASSPAILGFGPDKKSSYNEQFF; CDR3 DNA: TGTGCCAGCTCACCTGCGATTTTGGGGTTTGGGCCGGACAAAAAAAGCTCCTACAATGAGCAGTTCTTC
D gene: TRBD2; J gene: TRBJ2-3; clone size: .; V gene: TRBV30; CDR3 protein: CAWRYRGTNTDTQYF; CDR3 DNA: TGTGCCTGGAGATACCGGGGGACTAACACAGATACGCAGTATTTT
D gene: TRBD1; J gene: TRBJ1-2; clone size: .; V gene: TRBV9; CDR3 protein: CASSVGEDRVLGYTF; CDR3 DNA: TGTGCCAGCAGCGTAGGGGAGGACAGGGTTCTCGGCTACACCTTC
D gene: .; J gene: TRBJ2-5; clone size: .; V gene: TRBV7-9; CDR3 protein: CASSLHAVQETQYF; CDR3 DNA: TGTGCCAGCAGTCTACATGCAGTCCAAGAGACCCAGTACTTC
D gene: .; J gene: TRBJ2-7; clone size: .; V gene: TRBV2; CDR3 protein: CASSALGGSIYEQYF; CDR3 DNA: TGTGCCAGCAGTGCCCTCGGCGGGTCTATCTACGAGCAGTACTTC
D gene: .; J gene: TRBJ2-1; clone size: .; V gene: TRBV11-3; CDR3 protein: CASSRSSSSSYNEQFF; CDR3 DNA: TGTGCCAGCAGTCGTAGCTCCTCGAGCTCCTACAATGAGCAGTTCTTC
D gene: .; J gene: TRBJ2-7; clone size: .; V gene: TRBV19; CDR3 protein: CASSSRSYEQYF; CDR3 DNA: TGTGCCAGTAGTTCCCGCTCCTACGAGCAGTACTTC
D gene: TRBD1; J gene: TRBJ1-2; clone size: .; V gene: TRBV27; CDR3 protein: CASSLRGTDPNYGYTF; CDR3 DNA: TGTGCCAGCAGTTTACGTGGGACAGATCCTAACTATGGCTACACCTTC
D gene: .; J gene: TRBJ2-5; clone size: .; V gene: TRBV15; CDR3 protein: CATSSRPEGGTQYF; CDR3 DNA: TGTGCCACCAGCTCACGACCCGAAGGGGGGACCCAGTACTTC
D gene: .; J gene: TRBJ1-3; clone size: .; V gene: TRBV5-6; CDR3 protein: CASSPAGVSGNTIYF; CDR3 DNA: TGTGCCAGCAGCCCCGCAGGCGTCTCTGGAAACACCATATATTTT
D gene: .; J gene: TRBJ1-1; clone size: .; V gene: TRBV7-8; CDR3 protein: CASSRTVGGTEAFF; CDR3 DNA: TGTGCCAGCAGCCGTACTGTGGGGGGTACTGAAGCTTTCTTT
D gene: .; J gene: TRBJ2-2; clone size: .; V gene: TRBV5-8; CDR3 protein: CASSERTTGELFF; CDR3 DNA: TGTGCCAGCAGCGAAAGGACAACCGGGGAGCTGTTTTTT
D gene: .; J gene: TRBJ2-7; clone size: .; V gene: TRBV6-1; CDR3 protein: CASSEAGLSYEQYF; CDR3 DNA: TGTGCCAGCAGTGAAGCAGGTCTCTCCTACGAGCAGTACTTC
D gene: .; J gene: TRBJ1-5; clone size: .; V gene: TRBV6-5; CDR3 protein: CASSYSSNQPQHF; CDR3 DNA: TGTGCCAGCAGTTACAGTAGCAATCAGCCCCAGCATTTT
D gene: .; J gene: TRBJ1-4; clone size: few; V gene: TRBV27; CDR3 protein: CASSSEGDEKLFF; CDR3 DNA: TGTGCCAGCAGCTCCGAAGGAGATGAAAAACTGTTTTTT
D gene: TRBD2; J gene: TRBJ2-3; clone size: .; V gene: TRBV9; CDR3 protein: CASSVAGSGVITDTQYF; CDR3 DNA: TGTGCCAGCAGCGTAGCGGGGAGCGGGGTAATCACAGATACGCAGTATTTT
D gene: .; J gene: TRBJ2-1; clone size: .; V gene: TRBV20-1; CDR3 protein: CSADYYNEQFF; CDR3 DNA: TGCAGTGCCGACTACTACAATGAGCAGTTCTTC
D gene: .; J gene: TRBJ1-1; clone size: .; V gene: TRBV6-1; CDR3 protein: CASRRIGVRHTEAFF; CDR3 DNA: TGTGCCAGTCGCCGAATAGGGGTCAGGCACACTGAAGCTTTCTTT
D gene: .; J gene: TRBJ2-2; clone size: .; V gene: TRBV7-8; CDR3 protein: CASSRAGELFF; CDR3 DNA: TGTGCCAGCAGTCGGGCCGGGGAGCTGTTTTTT